Reported below is one T cell receptor beta chain. Its target is unknown. The repertoire was sequenced with immunoSEQ multiplex PCR; TCRdb's copy has only in-frame clones and lacks some. The sample shows approximately 75,000 clones, around 82% of them seen only once. Samples came from patients recovered from mild-to-severe COVID-19. The memory T cells were sequenced right after ex vivo isolation, without culture. The V end lost 6 bases, the J end lost 0 bases, and 14 bases lay between the germline ends. Per germline, CDR1 SEHNR and CDR2 FQNEAQ (reference sequence). CDR3 size: 15 residues. This specimen comes from a study of CD4 T cell repertoires in COVID-19. Broader study findings: Some SARS-CoV-2 clonotypes, between 7 and 25%, recurred in SARS-CoV and/or HKU1 cultures.

The TCR sequence derives from a human donor who had COVID-19. The material was CD4+ T cells from peripheral blood, obtained after recovery from COVID-19. The V gene is TRBV7-9, the J gene TRBJ1-1; D call uncertain. The CDR3 loop is CASSYNGPMNTEAFF. CDR3 bases: TGTGCCAGCAGTTACAATGGACCCATGAACACTGAAGCTTTCTTT.